This TCR beta chain was sequenced for a study of blood T cell repertoires in COVID-19. V was cut by 7 bases and J by 9 bases, with 19 bases left in between. This CDR3 is 13 amino acids long. Measured with immunoSEQ multiplex PCR; TCRdb has only the in-frame clones, and not every one. Altogether over 85,000 clones are present, 70% to 90% being singletons, with the ten largest covering nearly 3.5%. The receptor comes from a man aged 45-65 years with acute or convalescent COVID-19. The sequencing input was peripheral blood. The genes are TRBV5-3 and TRBJ1-1; D not resolved. TRBV5-3 is an open reading frame, and its role is uncertain. The CDR3 region is CARGGEGEEKAFF. As DNA, the CDR3 is TGTGCCAGAGGCGGCGAGGGAGAGGAAAAAGCTTTCTTT.